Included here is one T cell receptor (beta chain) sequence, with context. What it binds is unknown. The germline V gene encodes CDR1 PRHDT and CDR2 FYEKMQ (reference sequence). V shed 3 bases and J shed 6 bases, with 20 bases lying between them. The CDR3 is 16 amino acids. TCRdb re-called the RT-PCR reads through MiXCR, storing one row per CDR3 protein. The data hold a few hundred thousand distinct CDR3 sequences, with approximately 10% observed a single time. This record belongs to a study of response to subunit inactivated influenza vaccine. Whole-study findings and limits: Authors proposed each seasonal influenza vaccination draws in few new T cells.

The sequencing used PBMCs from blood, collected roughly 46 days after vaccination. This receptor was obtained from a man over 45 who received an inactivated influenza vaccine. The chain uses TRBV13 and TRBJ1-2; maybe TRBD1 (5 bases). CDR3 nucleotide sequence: TGTGCCAGCAGCTTTCTTCCAGGGACGAAGGTGGATGGCTACACCTTC. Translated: CASSFLPGTKVDGYTF.